This record looks at one T cell receptor beta chain sequence and its context. Sequencing was performed with immunoSEQ multiplex PCR; in TCRdb, only in-frame clones are kept and a portion is missing. Of about 180,000 clones in the sample, 90% were seen once. These data are taken from a study of control samples from healthy donors and cancer patients. Germline V gives CDR1 MGHRA, CDR2 YSYEKL. The V end was cut by 1 base, the J end by 13 bases, with 13 bases between. The CDR3 covers 13 residues. This sequence joins TRBV4-1 and TRBJ2-2; D is ambiguous. The sequence came from a woman aged 45-60 years in good health. The material sequenced was blood. The CDR3 here is CASSQAQTQTLFF. DNA of the CDR3: TGCGCCAGCAGCCAAGCCCAGACGCAAACGCTGTTTTTT.